This T cell receptor (beta chain) appears in the sequencing data of a study of identical twins. Findings and caveats of the study: Out-of-frame alpha sequences shared between twins exhibited an excess of low generation probability. A lower insertion count was a feature of abundant cord blood beta clonotypes, with no such feature in memory repertoires.

cDNA carried unique molecular identifiers, and a universal primer site was added by template switching. TCRdb re-called the 5' RACE reads with MiXCR, one entry per CDR3 protein. Of around 500,000 distinct CDR3 sequences in the sample, 13% to 15% were seen once. Regarding this clonotype: What it binds is not known.

The ends were cut back, 4 bases at V and 5 bases at J, with 13 bases in the middle. CDR3 length: 13 residues. CDR1 is SQVTM, CDR2 ANQGSEA, per germline. The data were also submitted as part of a second study, on yellow fever vaccine responses in identical twins.

This sequence originates from a young woman in good health. Specimen: CD4+ T cells sorted from blood. The genes are TRBV29-1 and TRBJ2-3; D gene uncertain. In nucleotides, the CDR3 is TGCAGCGTTGTTAGGGCCGCCGTAGATACGCAGTATTTT. Amino acid sequence: CSVVRAAVDTQYF.